The 21 T cell receptor beta chains listed next were all sequenced from one sample in a study of T cells of healthy individuals. TCRdb processed the 5' RACE reads anew with MiXCR; each CDR3 protein has one entry. Among around 100,000 distinct CDR3 sequences listed, roughly 18% were seen once. The receptors were sampled from a human donor in good health.

The table lists this clonotype with a few counts. The gene calls are TRBV4-3 and TRBJ2-7, with D uncertain. The CDR3 covers 13 residues. V lost 0 bases and J lost 2, with 5 bases in between. Germline V gene sequence: CDR1 LGHNA, CDR2 YSLEER. CDR3 DNA: TGCGCCAGCAGCCAAGATTTAGCCTACGAGCAGTACTTC. It yields the protein CASSQDLAYEQYF.

This clonotype was seen ten or more times. The rearrangement joins TRBV6-5 to TRBJ2-5; TRBD1 matches at 8 bases. The V segment lost 6 bases and the J segment 4 bases; nucleotides outside the gene matches: 1. CDR1 and CDR2 (germline): MNHEY, SVGAGI. The length of the CDR3 is 12 residues. The CDR3 coding sequence is TGTGCCAGCAGGGACAGGGTAGAGACCCAGTACTTC. This translates into CASRDRVETQYF.

This sequence joins TRBV2 and TRBJ2-2; no clear D. This CDR3 contains 11 residues. The V end lost 5 bases, the J end lost 3 bases, and 1 base lay between the germline ends. Germline CDR1 and CDR2: SNHLY and FYNNEI. The CDR3 sequence: CASSHTGELFF. DNA of the CDR3: TGTGCCAGCAGTCACACCGGGGAGCTGTTTTTT. Together with reference TRBV2 and TRBJ2-2, the CDR3 gives the full variable domain: EPEVTQTPSHQVTQMGQEVILRCVPISNHLYFYWYRQILGQKVEFLVSFYNNEISEKSEIFDDQFSVERPDGSNFTLKIRSTKLEDSAMYFCASSHTGELFFGEGSRLTVL.

The chain carries TRBV5-4 and TRBJ1-1, with TRBD1 matching 10 bases. CDR1 is SGHNT, CDR2 YYREEE, per germline (reference sequence). The CDR3 consists of 15 residues. The V and J ends lost 3 bases and 5 bases, in that order; junction bases with no gene match: 7. Here the CDR3 reads CASSWDRGLRTEAFF. The CDR3 region has the DNA TGTGCCAGCAGCTGGGACAGGGGATTGAGGACTGAAGCTTTCTTT.

This clonotype was observed many times. In DNA form, the CDR3 reads TGTGCCACCCGGGACAGGGAGACAGATACGCAGTATTTT. This translates into CATRDRETDTQYF. The chain combines TRBV10-3 with TRBJ2-3; 9 bases fit TRBD1. Looked up from germline, CDR1 is ENHRY and CDR2 is SYGVKD. There are 13 residues in the CDR3. Trimming removed 10 bases from V and 3 bases from J; junction bases left unmatched: 5.

This clonotype was seen a handful of times. The chain uses TRBV28 and TRBJ2-5; TRBD1 agrees at 10 bases. Germline V gene sequence: CDR1 MDHEN, CDR2 SYDVKM. The V and J ends lost 6 bases and 4 bases, in that order; junction bases with no gene match: 14. The CDR3 consists of 17 residues. The CDR3 protein is CASSSPGTGVGAETQYF. CDR3 in DNA: TGTGCCAGCAGCAGTCCCGGGACAGGGGTCGGTGCAGAGACCCAGTACTTC.

This clonotype has ten or more counts. V usage is TRBV27 and J usage is TRBJ2-5; 7 bases map to TRBD2. Trimming removed 3 bases from V and 3 bases from J; junction bases left unmatched: 10. The CDR3 length is 16 residues. In germline, CDR1 is MNHEY, CDR2 SMNVEV (reference sequence). This CDR3 is CASSLVSRLAEETQYF. For the CDR3, the DNA is TGTGCCAGCAGTTTGGTCAGTAGACTAGCCGAAGAGACCCAGTACTTC.

This clonotype was counted only a few times. V usage is TRBV9 and J usage is TRBJ2-1; 10 positions agree with TRBD1. The CDR3 runs 15 residues. Trimming removed 2 bases from V and 8 bases from J; junction bases left unmatched: 7. The germline V gene has CDR1 SGDLS and CDR2 YYNGEE. The CDR3 nucleotides read TGTGCCAGCAGCGTGACAGGGGGCGCTGGTTATGAGCAGTTCTTC. This gives the protein CASSVTGGAGYEQFF. Variable domain in full (rest from reference TRBV9 and TRBJ2-1): DSGVTQTPKHLITATGQRVTLRCSPRSGDLSVYWYQQSLDQGLQFLIQYYNGEERAKGNILERFSAQQFPDLHSELNLSSLELGDSALYFCASSVTGGAGYEQFFGPGTRLTVL.

The chain joins TRBV7-2 to TRBJ2-2, with 7 nucleotides matching TRBD1. Germline-derived CDR1 and CDR2 are SGHTA and FQGNSA. This CDR3 is 15 amino acids long. J gave up 6 bases and V 2 bases, and 6 bases lay outside the gene matches. The CDR3 region has the DNA TGTGCCAGCAGCTTACGACAGGGAAGGGCCGGGGAGCTGTTTTTT. Amino acids: CASSLRQGRAGELFF.

This clonotype was picked up a small number of times. The chain employs TRBV9 and TRBJ1-3; D unresolved. Between the trimmed V and J ends, which lost 0 bases and 4 bases, there was a span of 11 bases. This CDR3 has 15 amino acids. Looked up from germline, CDR1 is SGDLS and CDR2 is YYNGEE. The CDR3 DNA follows: TGTGCCAGCAGCGTAGGAGGGTTGAAAGGAAACACCATATATTTT. It is translated as CASSVGGLKGNTIYF. The full variable domain, its missing parts supplied by reference TRBV9 and TRBJ1-3, is DSGVTQTPKHLITATGQRVTLRCSPRSGDLSVYWYQQSLDQGLQFLIQYYNGEERAKGNILERFSAQQFPDLHSELNLSSLELGDSALYFCASSVGGLKGNTIYFGEGSWLTVV.

The sample holds many counts of this clonotype. The chain is built from TRBV12-3 or TRBV12-4 and TRBJ2-6; D gene unclear. V dropped 8 bases and J dropped 0 bases, with 14 bases sitting between them. The CDR3 runs to 16 residues. The chain's CDR3 is CASLESVYSGANVLTF. Written as DNA, the CDR3 is TGTGCCAGCCTGGAATCTGTATACTCTGGGGCCAACGTCCTGACTTTC.

This clonotype has a handful of counts. This CDR3 reads CSASDGRAQETQYF. CDR3 DNA: TGCAGTGCTAGTGATGGACGAGCGCAAGAGACCCAGTACTTC. The V gene is TRBV20-1, the J gene TRBJ2-5, with D unresolved. Germline CDR1 is DFQATT and CDR2 is SNEGSKA (reference sequence). Trimming shortened V by 3 bases and J by 2 bases, and 13 bases separated the two germline ends. This CDR3 is 14 amino acids long.

This clonotype was counted many times. The chain recombines TRBV5-6 with TRBJ1-2; D gene unclear. There are 14 residues in the CDR3. V shed 4 bases and J shed 7 bases, with 17 bases lying between them. Germline CDR1 is SGHDT and CDR2 is YYEEEE. The CDR3 DNA reads as TGTGCCAGCAGCGCGGGCCCCAAGGTCGGTGGCTACACCTTC. Translation gives CASSAGPKVGGYTF.

The J gene is TRBJ2-3, the V gene TRBV2; TRBD1 agrees at 10 bases. V was pared by 4 bases and J by 0 bases, with 7 bases of the junction left unmatched. This CDR3 is built from 17 residues. CDR1 SNHLY and CDR2 FYNNEI come from the germline V gene. In DNA form, the CDR3 reads TGTGCCAGCAGTGGAGGATCGGGACAGGGGAGCACAGATACGCAGTATTTT. Translation gives CASSGGSGQGSTDTQYF.

This clonotype was seen at least ten times. J is TRBJ2-7 and V is TRBV4-2, with a weak D call TRBD2 (5 bases). CDR3 size: 15 residues. Deletions cut 0 bases from V and 1 base from J, with 10 bases between. Germline V gene lookup returns CDR1 LGHNA and CDR2 YNFKEQ. The CDR3 nucleotides are TGTGCCAGCAGCCAAGAAGGAGGCAAATCCTACGAGCAGTACTTC. This translates into CASSQEGGKSYEQYF.

V gene TRBV18 combines with J gene TRBJ2-6, with 7 nucleotides matching TRBD1. CDR1 is KGHSH and CDR2 is LQKENI in the germline V gene. V was pared by 5 bases and J by 0 bases, with 13 bases of the junction left unmatched. The CDR3 has 19 residues. The CDR3 DNA reads TGTGCCAGCTCATCGAACCCCGGGACAGAAAGCTCTGGGGCCAACGTCCTGACTTTC. Translated: CASSSNPGTESSGANVLTF.

This clonotype was observed many times. The CDR3 is CASSLGTSGNTIYF. Here the CDR3 DNA reads TGTGCCAGCAGCTTAGGGACATCTGGAAACACCATATATTTT. The chain carries TRBV7-8 and TRBJ1-3; the D gene is possibly TRBD1 (5 bases). Trimming removed 1 base from V and 1 base from J, with 5 bases in between. There are 14 residues in the CDR3. From germline, CDR1 is SGHVS and CDR2 FQNEAQ.

This clonotype was seen a handful of times. This rearrangement joins TRBV3-1 to TRBJ2-7; 7 positions match TRBD1. V was pared by 3 bases and J by 0 bases, with 5 bases of the junction left unmatched. There are 15 residues in the CDR3. CDR1 is LGHDT and CDR2 is YNNKEL in the germline V gene (reference sequence). The CDR3 here is CASSHLGQNSYEQYF. CDR3 sequence (DNA): TGTGCCAGCAGCCATTTGGGACAGAACTCCTACGAGCAGTACTTC.

This clonotype was counted only a few times. The chain carries TRBV7-9 and TRBJ1-6, with a weak D call TRBD1 (6 bases). There are 18 residues in the CDR3. The ends were cut back, 4 bases at V and 10 bases at J, with 26 bases in the middle. Germline loops: CDR1 SEHNR, CDR2 FQNEAQ (reference sequence). This chain's CDR3 is CASSSGPGQPTGGSPLHF. The CDR3 bases are TGTGCCAGCAGCTCCGGTCCCGGACAGCCAACCGGTGGATCACCCCTCCACTTT.

The CDR3 reads CASNHMTSDTDTQYF. Here the CDR3 DNA reads TGTGCCAGCAACCACATGACTAGCGACACAGATACGCAGTATTTT. V and J are TRBV7-9 and TRBJ2-3; TRBD2 matches 8 bases. J was trimmed by 2 bases and V by 7 bases; bases with no gene match: 8. This CDR3 region has 15 residues. Germline-derived CDR1 and CDR2 are SEHNR and FQNEAQ (reference sequence).

The J gene is TRBJ1-2, the V gene TRBV4-2; D is possibly TRBD1 (5 bases). V lost 0 bases and J lost 4, with 15 bases in between. Germline V gene sequence: CDR1 LGHNA, CDR2 YNFKEQ. The CDR3 sequence is 16 residues long. CDR3 bases: TGTGCCAGCAGCCAAGATCTGAGGGCGGGGGTCTATGGCTACACCTTC. Protein sequence: CASSQDLRAGVYGYTF.